These T cell receptor beta chains were read from a single sample in a study of blood T cell repertoires in COVID-19. TCRdb's table, derived via immunoSEQ multiplex PCR, lists solely in-frame clones and lacks some. The sample carries approximately 220,000 clones, 83% recorded once. Source material: peripheral blood. These receptors originate from a woman aged 40 to 49 with active or convalescent COVID-19. CDR3s include the opening cysteine and the closing phenylalanine or tryptophan. The order of the fields is J gene, V gene, D gene, clone size, CDR3 protein, CDR3 DNA. D genes are given only for firm matches. Only part of the rows carry a size: once, few, many, or a class if the clone is expanded.

TRBJ2-5 | TRBV25-1 | TRBD2 | once | CASSGPGTSGRVLETQYF | TGTGCCAGCAGCGGTCCGGGGACTAGCGGGAGGGTTTTGGAGACCCAGTACTTC
TRBJ2-1 | TRBV3-1/TRBV3-2 | TRBD2 | - | CASSPSGTIYNEQFF | TGTGCCAGCAGCCCTAGCGGGACAATTTACAATGAGCAGTTCTTC
TRBJ2-3 | TRBV9 | - | - | CASSVDKDTQYF | TGTGCCAGCAGCGTAGATAAAGATACGCAGTATTTT
TRBJ2-7 | TRBV5-4 | TRBD2 | - | CASSLRTSGTWAIYEQYF | TGTGCCAGCAGCTTGAGGACTAGCGGGACCTGGGCCATCTACGAGCAGTACTTC
TRBJ1-2 | TRBV7-3 | - | once | CARSGRDNGYTF | TGTGCCAGGTCCGGCAGGGATAATGGCTACACCTTC
TRBJ1-4 | TRBV11-3 | - | - | CASSARQGNEKLFF | TGTGCCAGCAGCGCCCGTCAGGGAAATGAAAAACTGTTTTTT
TRBJ1-5 | TRBV7-2 | - | - | CASSTRPGNQPQHF | TGTGCCAGCAGCACCCGTCCGGGGAATCAGCCCCAGCATTTT
TRBJ1-2 | TRBV6-5 | TRBD1 | - | CASSYSRPDRGHGYTF | TGTGCCAGCAGTTATTCCCGACCGGACAGGGGGCATGGCTACACCTTC
TRBJ2-3 | TRBV9 | - | - | CASSPERIPRADTQYF | TGTGCCAGCAGCCCGGAGCGGATACCTCGGGCAGATACGCAGTATTTT
TRBJ2-5 | TRBV24-1 | TRBD2 | - | CATSDEGAGVQETQYF | TGTGCCACCAGTGATGAGGGAGCGGGGGTACAAGAGACCCAGTACTTC
TRBJ2-1 | TRBV15 | TRBD2 | - | CATSRKRTSGVYNEQFF | TGTGCCACCAGCAGAAAACGGACTAGCGGAGTATACAATGAGCAGTTCTTC
TRBJ2-2 | TRBV5-5 | - | once | CASSFIQGFPGELFF | TGTGCCAGCAGCTTCATACAGGGCTTCCCCGGGGAGCTGTTTTTT
TRBJ1-4 | TRBV5-1 | TRBD1 | - | CASSFYSGQENEKLFF | TGCGCCAGCAGCTTCTACTCTGGACAGGAGAATGAAAAACTGTTTTTT
TRBJ2-7 | TRBV18 | TRBD1 | - | CASSPRDRGSYEQYF | TGTGCCAGCTCACCCCGGGACAGGGGGTCTTACGAGCAGTACTTC
TRBJ2-7 | TRBV6-5 | TRBD1 | - | CASNRDRFFYEQYF | TGTGCCAGCAACCGGGACAGGTTCTTCTACGAGCAGTACTTC
TRBJ1-5 | TRBV4-1 | TRBD1 | - | CASSLGQGAGGNQPQHF | TGCGCCAGCAGCCTCGGACAGGGGGCCGGGGGCAATCAGCCCCAGCATTTT
TRBJ1-4 | TRBV30 | - | - | CASRGWTDREKLFF | TGTGCCAGCCGAGGGTGGACAGACCGTGAAAAACTGTTTTTT
TRBJ2-4 | TRBV30 | - | few | CAWTQGKAKNIQYF | TGTGCCTGGACGCAGGGAAAAGCCAAAAACATTCAGTACTTC
TRBJ1-4 | TRBV4-2 | - | - | CASSQDRYSGEKLFF | TGTGCCAGCAGCCAAGATAGGTACAGCGGTGAAAAACTGTTTTTT
TRBJ2-1 | TRBV18 | - | - | CASSPGPYDEQFF | TGTGCCAGCTCACCCGGTCCCTACGATGAGCAGTTCTTC
TRBJ2-1 | TRBV4-1 | TRBD2 | - | CASSQDSSGRADEQFF | TGCGCCAGCAGCCAAGATAGTAGCGGGAGAGCCGATGAGCAGTTCTTC
TRBJ2-1 | TRBV24-1 | TRBD2 | - | CATSDAASGGNEQFF | TGTGCCACCAGTGATGCGGCTAGCGGTGGCAATGAGCAGTTCTTC
TRBJ2-1 | TRBV7-8 | TRBD2 | - | CASSSSRLGGFHNEQFF | TGTGCCAGCAGTTCCTCCCGCCTGGGGGGGTTCCACAATGAGCAGTTCTTC
TRBJ1-4 | TRBV6-6 | TRBD1 | - | CASSFDRGGEKLFF | TGTGCCAGCAGCTTCGACAGGGGTGGTGAAAAACTGTTTTTT
TRBJ1-2 | TRBV5-4 | - | - | CASSPPGQINYGYTF | TGTGCCAGCAGCCCACCAGGACAGATAAACTATGGCTACACCTTC
TRBJ1-1 | TRBV7-2 | TRBD1 | - | CASSVGTGLNTEAFF | TGTGCCAGCAGCGTAGGGACAGGGCTCAACACTGAAGCTTTCTTT
TRBJ2-3 | TRBV5-1 | TRBD2 | - | CASSLEGSGRQDTQYF | TGCGCCAGCAGCTTGGAAGGTAGCGGGAGACAAGATACGCAGTATTTT
TRBJ1-2 | TRBV2 | TRBD1 | - | CASSPLGLGQGAEGAYGYTF | TGTGCCAGCAGTCCCCTAGGATTGGGACAGGGGGCAGAGGGAGCTTATGGCTACACCTTC
TRBJ2-2 | TRBV4-1 | - | few | CASSHPDRNTGELFF | TGCGCCAGCAGCCACCCAGACAGGAACACCGGGGAGCTGTTTTTT
TRBJ2-3 | TRBV11-3 | - | - | CASSSRGGDDTQYF | TGTGCCAGCAGCTCAAGGGGCGGGGACGATACGCAGTATTTT
TRBJ2-7 | TRBV19 | TRBD1 | - | CASSVGQGGTSEQYF | TGTGCCAGTAGTGTCGGACAGGGGGGGACTTCCGAGCAGTACTTC
TRBJ2-3 | TRBV19 | - | few | CASSQTRVGSTDTQYF | TGTGCCAGTAGTCAGACCCGGGTCGGGAGCACAGATACGCAGTATTTT
TRBJ2-5 | TRBV6-6 | TRBD1 | once | CASSPGTGLETQYF | TGTGCCAGCAGTCCCGGGACAGGTTTGGAGACCCAGTACTTC
TRBJ2-7 | TRBV28 | TRBD2 | - | CASIAGGEGSYEQYF | TGTGCCAGCATCGCGGGGGGTGAGGGTTCCTACGAGCAGTACTTC
TRBJ1-1 | TRBV15 | TRBD1 | - | CATSRDLTGTAEAFF | TGTGCCACCAGCAGAGATTTAACCGGGACAGCTGAAGCTTTCTTT
TRBJ1-4 | TRBV12-2 | - | - | CANLDREREKLFF | TGTGCAAACCTCGACAGGGAGAGAGAAAAACTGTTTTTT
TRBJ1-3 | TRBV11-2 | - | - | CASSFHRESSGNTIYF | TGTGCCAGCAGCTTCCACAGGGAGAGCTCTGGAAACACCATATATTTT
TRBJ2-1 | TRBV2 | - | - | CASRLLENEQFF | TGTGCCAGCAGGCTCCTAGAGAATGAGCAGTTCTTC
TRBJ1-5 | TRBV7-3 | - | - | CASSPGGDSNQPQHF | TGTGCCAGCAGCCCTGGGGGGGATAGCAATCAGCCCCAGCATTTT
TRBJ2-7 | TRBV9 | TRBD2 | - | CASSETGGSGLYEQYF | TGTGCCAGCAGCGAAACTGGAGGTAGCGGGCTCTACGAGCAGTACTTC
TRBJ1-3 | TRBV7-2 | - | - | CASSLMPTQGFSGNTIYF | TGTGCCAGCAGCTTAATGCCAACCCAGGGGTTCTCTGGAAACACCATATATTTT
TRBJ2-2 | TRBV24-1 | - | - | CATSDRQENTGELFF | TGTGCCACCAGTGATAGACAGGAGAACACCGGGGAGCTGTTTTTT
TRBJ1-1 | TRBV5-1 | - | - | CASSRVGGDSNTEAFF | TGCGCCAGCAGCCGGGTCGGGGGAGATTCGAACACTGAAGCTTTCTTT
TRBJ2-1 | TRBV21-1 | - | - | CASSERFRTGQNEQFF | TGTGCCAGCAGCGAACGTTTCCGGACAGGGCAAAATGAGCAGTTCTTC
TRBJ2-7 | TRBV5-3 | TRBD1 | - | CARRPRQGADAPGEQYF | TGTGCCAGAAGGCCGAGACAGGGGGCCGACGCCCCCGGCGAGCAGTACTTC
TRBJ2-1 | TRBV18 | TRBD2 | - | CASSAASGRMFGQFF | TGTGCCAGCTCCGCGGCTAGCGGGAGAATGTTCGGGCAGTTCTTC
TRBJ2-2 | TRBV27 | - | many | CASSLVVAGELFF | TGTGCCAGCAGTTTGGTTGTGGCAGGGGAGCTGTTTTTT
TRBJ2-7 | TRBV7-2 | TRBD2 | - | CASSLAPGGGPPYEQYF | TGTGCCAGCAGCTTAGCTCCGGGCGGGGGGCCTCCCTACGAGCAGTACTTC
TRBJ1-3 | TRBV19 | - | - | CASSILGGSGNTIYF | TGTGCCAGTAGTATTTTAGGGGGATCTGGAAACACCATATATTTT
TRBJ1-4 | TRBV5-1 | - | - | CASSQATTNEKLFF | TGCGCCAGCAGCCAGGCCACAACTAATGAAAAACTGTTTTTT
TRBJ2-7 | TRBV10-3 | - | - | CAIGGGQENYEQYF | TGTGCCATCGGGGGGGGGCAGGAGAACTACGAGCAGTACTTC
TRBJ1-4 | TRBV27 | TRBD1 | - | CASSGQVATNEKLFF | TGTGCCAGCAGTGGACAGGTGGCAACTAATGAAAAACTGTTTTTT